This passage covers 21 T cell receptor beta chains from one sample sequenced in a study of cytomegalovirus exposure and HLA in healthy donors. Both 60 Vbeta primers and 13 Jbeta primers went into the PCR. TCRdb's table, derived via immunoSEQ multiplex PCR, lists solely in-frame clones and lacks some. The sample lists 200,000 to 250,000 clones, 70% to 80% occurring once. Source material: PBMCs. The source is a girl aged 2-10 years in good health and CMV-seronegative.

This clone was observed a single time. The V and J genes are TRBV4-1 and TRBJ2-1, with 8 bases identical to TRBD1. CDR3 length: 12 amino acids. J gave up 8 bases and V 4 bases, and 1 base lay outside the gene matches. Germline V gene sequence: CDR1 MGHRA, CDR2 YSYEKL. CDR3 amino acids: CASSPTGDEQFF. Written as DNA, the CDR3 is TGCGCCAGCAGCCCGACAGGGGATGAGCAGTTCTTC.

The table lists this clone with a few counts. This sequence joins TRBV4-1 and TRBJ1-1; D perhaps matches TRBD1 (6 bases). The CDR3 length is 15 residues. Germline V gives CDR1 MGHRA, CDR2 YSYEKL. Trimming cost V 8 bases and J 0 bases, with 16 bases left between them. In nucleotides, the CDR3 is TGCGCCAGCGGCCCTTTTCGGGACATGAACACTGAAGCTTTCTTT. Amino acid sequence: CASGPFRDMNTEAFF.

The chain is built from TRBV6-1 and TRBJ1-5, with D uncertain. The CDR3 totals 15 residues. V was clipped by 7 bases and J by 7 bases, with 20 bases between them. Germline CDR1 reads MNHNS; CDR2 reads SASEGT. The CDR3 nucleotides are TGTGCCAGCACTAACCAAATGGTGGTGGGCCAGCCCCAGCATTTT. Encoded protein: CASTNQMVVGQPQHF.

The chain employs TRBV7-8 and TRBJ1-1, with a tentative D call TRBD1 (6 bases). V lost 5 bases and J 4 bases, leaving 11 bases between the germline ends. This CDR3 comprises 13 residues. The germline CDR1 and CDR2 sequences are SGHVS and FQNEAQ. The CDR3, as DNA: TGTGCCAGCAGCCGTGACAGGACCACTGAAGCTTTCTTT. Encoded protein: CASSRDRTTEAFF.

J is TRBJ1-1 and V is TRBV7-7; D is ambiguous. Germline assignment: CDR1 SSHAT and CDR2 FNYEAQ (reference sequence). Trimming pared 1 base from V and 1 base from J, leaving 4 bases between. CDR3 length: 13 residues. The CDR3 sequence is CASSLGQNTEAFF. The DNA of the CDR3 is TGTGCCAGCAGCTTAGGACAGAACACTGAAGCTTTCTTT.

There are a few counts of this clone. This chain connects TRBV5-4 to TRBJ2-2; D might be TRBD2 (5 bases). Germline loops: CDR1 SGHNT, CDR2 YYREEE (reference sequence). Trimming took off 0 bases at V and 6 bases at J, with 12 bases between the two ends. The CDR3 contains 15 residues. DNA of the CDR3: TGTGCCAGCAGCTTGGGGAGGATTGACGCCGGGGAGCTGTTTTTT. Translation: CASSLGRIDAGELFF.

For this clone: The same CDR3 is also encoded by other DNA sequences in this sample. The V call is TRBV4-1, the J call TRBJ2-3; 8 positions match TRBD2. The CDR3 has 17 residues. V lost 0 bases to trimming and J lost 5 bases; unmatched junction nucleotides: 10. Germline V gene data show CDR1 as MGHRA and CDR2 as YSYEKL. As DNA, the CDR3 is TGCGCCAGCAGCCAAGAGCGTCCGGGGGGGCAGCAAGATACGCAGTATTTT. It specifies CASSQERPGGQQDTQYF.

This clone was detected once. CDR3 DNA sequence: TGTGCCAGCAGTTCCGGACTAGCGCCCGAGGATACGCAGTATTTT. Its protein is CASSSGLAPEDTQYF. The chain combines TRBV6-5 with TRBJ2-3; 9 nucleotides align to TRBD2. Losses at the gene ends were 4 bases for V and 6 bases for J; bases not matched to a gene: 8. Looked up from germline, CDR1 is MNHEY and CDR2 is SVGAGI. The CDR3 is 15 amino acids.

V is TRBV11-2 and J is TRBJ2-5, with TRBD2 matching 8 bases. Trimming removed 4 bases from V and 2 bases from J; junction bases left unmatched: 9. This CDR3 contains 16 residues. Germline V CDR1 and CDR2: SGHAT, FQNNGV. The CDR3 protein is CASSSPRGGPQETQYF. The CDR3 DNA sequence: TGTGCCAGCAGCTCACCTCGGGGGGGCCCACAAGAGACCCAGTACTTC.

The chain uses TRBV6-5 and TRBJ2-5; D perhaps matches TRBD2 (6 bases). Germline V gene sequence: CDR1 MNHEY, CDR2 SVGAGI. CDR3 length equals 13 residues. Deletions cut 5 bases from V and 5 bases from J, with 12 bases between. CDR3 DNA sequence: TGTGCCAGCAGTCACGGGACTCTGGAGACCCAGTACTTC. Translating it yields CASSHGTLETQYF.

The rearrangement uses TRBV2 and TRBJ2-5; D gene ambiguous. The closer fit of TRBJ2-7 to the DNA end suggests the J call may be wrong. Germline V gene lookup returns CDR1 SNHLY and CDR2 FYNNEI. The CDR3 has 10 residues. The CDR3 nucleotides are TGTGCCAGCACTATTTACGAGCAGTACTTC. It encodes CASTIYEQYF.

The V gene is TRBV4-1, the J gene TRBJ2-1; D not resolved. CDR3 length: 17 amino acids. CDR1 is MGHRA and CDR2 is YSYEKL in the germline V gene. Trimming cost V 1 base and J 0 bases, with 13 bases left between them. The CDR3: CASSQGPVLSSYNEQFF. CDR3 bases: TGCGCCAGCAGCCAAGGCCCGGTCCTTAGCTCCTACAATGAGCAGTTCTTC.

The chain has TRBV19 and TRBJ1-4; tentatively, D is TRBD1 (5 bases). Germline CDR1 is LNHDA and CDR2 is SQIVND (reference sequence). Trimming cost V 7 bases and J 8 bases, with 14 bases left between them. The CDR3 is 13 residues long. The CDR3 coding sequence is TGTGCCAGTAAAGGGGTGGGCAAGGAAAAACTGTTTTTT. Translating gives CASKGVGKEKLFF.

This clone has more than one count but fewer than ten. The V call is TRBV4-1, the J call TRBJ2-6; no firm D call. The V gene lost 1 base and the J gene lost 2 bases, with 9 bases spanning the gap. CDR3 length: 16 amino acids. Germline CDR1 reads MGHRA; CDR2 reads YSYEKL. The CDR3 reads CASSQAPVTGANVLTF. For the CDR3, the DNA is TGCGCCAGCAGCCAAGCGCCGGTTACTGGGGCCAACGTCCTGACTTTC.

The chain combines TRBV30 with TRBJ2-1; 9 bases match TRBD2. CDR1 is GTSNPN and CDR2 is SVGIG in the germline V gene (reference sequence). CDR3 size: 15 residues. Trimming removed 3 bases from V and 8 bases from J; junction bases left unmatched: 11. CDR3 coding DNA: TGTGCCTGGAGACCGCAAGGGCTAGCGGGGCATGAGCAGTTCTTC. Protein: CAWRPQGLAGHEQFF.

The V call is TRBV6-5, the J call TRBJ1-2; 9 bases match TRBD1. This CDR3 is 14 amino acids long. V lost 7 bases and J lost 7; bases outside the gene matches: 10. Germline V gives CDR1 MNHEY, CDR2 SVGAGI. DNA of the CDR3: TGTGCCAGCAAGACCGCCGGGACAGGGAGTGGCTACACCTTC. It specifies CASKTAGTGSGYTF.

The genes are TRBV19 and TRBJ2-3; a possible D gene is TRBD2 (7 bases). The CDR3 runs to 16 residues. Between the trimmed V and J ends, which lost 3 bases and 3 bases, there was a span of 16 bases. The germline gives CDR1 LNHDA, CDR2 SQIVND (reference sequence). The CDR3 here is CASSILGRGGTDTQYF. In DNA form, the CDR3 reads TGTGCCAGTAGTATCCTGGGCAGGGGAGGGACAGATACGCAGTATTTT. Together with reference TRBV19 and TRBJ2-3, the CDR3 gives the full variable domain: DGGITQSPKYLFRKEGQNVTLSCEQNLNHDAMYWYRQDPGQGLRLIYYSQIVNDFQKGDIAEGYSVSREKKESFPLTVTSAQKNPTAFYLCASSILGRGGTDTQYFGPGTRLTVL.

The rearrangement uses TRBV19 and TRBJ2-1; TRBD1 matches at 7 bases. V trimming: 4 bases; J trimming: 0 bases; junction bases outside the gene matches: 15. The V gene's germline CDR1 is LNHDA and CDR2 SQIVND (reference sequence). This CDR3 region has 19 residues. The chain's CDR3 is CASSNPGQRLQSSYNEQFF. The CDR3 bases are TGTGCCAGTAGTAACCCGGGACAGCGACTCCAGAGCTCCTACAATGAGCAGTTCTTC.

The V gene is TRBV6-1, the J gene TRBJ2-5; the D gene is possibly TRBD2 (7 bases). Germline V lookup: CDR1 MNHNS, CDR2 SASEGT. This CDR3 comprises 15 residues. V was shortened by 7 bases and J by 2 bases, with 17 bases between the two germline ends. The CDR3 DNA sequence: TGTGCCAGCACCTTACAGGGACTATCACAAGAGACCCAGTACTTC. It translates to CASTLQGLSQETQYF.

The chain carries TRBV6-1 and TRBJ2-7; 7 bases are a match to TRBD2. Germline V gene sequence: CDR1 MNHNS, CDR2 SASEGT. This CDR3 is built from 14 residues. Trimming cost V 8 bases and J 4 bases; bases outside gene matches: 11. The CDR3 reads CASGALAASYEQYF. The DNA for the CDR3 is TGTGCCAGCGGAGCCCTAGCGGCCTCATACGAGCAGTACTTC.

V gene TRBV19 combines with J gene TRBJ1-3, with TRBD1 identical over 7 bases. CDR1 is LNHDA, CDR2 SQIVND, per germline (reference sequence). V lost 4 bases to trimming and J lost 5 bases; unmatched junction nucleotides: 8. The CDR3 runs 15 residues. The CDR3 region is CASSNPGGSRNTIYF. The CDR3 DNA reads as TGTGCCAGTAGTAACCCAGGGGGAAGTAGAAACACCATATATTTT.